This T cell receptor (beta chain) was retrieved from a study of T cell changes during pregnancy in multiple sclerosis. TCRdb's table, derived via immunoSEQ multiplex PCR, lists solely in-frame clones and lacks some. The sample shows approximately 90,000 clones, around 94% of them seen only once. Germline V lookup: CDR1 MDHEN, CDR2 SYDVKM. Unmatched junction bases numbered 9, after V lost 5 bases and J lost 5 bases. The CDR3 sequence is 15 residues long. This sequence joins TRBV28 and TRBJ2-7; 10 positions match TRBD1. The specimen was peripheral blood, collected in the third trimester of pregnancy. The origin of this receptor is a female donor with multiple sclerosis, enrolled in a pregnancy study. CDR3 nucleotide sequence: TGTGCCAGCAGTGCAGAGGGACAGGGGAATCACGAGCAGTACTTC. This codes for CASSAEGQGNHEQYF.